The entry below gives a single TCR beta chain sequence along with its context. The V segment lost 6 bases and the J segment 5 bases; nucleotides outside the gene matches: 6. From germline, CDR1 is SEHNR and CDR2 FQNEAQ (reference sequence). This CDR3 spans 14 amino acids. Membership in each cohort depended on participant-reported clinical history. How the authors handled the data: Reference gene primer amplification in the assay estimated nucleated cell counts. Sequencing used immunoSEQ multiplex PCR; TCRdb keeps in-frame clones, though not all of them. The DNA gave D and trimming, while V, J and clone size come from that table. The sample has some 140,000 clones; roughly four fifths are singletons. The data were obtained in a study of blood T cell repertoires in COVID-19.

This clonotype was obtained from a man between 25 and 39 years old who had recovered from COVID-19. Sequencing was carried out using PBMCs or T cells enriched from blood (not recorded which). The rearrangement uses TRBV7-9 and TRBJ2-7; 11 bases line up with TRBD2. CDR3 residues: CASRLAGVEDEQYF. The CDR3 region has the DNA TGTGCCAGCAGACTAGCGGGAGTCGAAGACGAGCAGTACTTC.